This T cell receptor (beta chain) was recovered during a study of T-cell reconstitution after alpha-beta-depleted transplantation in children. This clonotype has only a few counts. What it binds is unknown. Study conclusions and caveats: The authors attributed T-cell counts and diversity one year after transplant mostly to newly produced T cells.

Unique molecular identifiers were built into the TCRbeta library. TCRdb re-derived calls from the PCR reads in MiXCR, one entry per CDR3 protein. Here the sample spans fewer than 350,000 distinct CDR3 sequences, 6.5% to 9% being singletons. Per germline, CDR1 MDHEN and CDR2 SYDVKM. The CDR3 spans 11 residues. V lost 3 bases, J lost 9 bases, and 9 bases lay in between. The source material was peripheral blood, sampled 360 days after TCRalphabeta/CD19-depleted stem cell transplant. The gene calls are TRBV28 and TRBJ2-7; the D gene is possibly TRBD1 (6 bases). The receptor was derived from a female patient between 2 and 15 years old who had a stem cell transplant for Fanconi anemia, so the T cells may come from the graft donor. CDR3 sequence reads: CASSFGRGQYF. CDR3 sequence (DNA): TGTGCCAGCAGTTTCGGCAGGGGGCAGTACTTC.